This T cell receptor (beta chain) was identified in a study of blood T cell repertoires in COVID-19 (dated by TCRdb to 2020 to 2021). About the study as a whole: Samples covering the acute and convalescent phases of COVID-19 were provided by collaborators in the United States, Italy and Spain. Samples were obtained from the ongoing ImmuneRACE study (first 160 participants) and from about 1,300 subjects provided by 6 global collaborators. Where available, HLA class I and class II types were obtained from metadata supplied by the sample provider rather than from assay-based typing. The material from the prospective study consisted of cDNA or gDNA derived from T cells, B-cell-depleted T cells, or PBMCs. Deeply sampled blood TCRbeta repertoires from subjects exposed to, actively infected with, or recovered from COVID-19 were included in the dataset. The repertoires were released in a freely available public database meant as a resource for research on the immune response to SARS-CoV-2. Sample metadata almost always included a de-identified subject ID, COVID-19 status, age in years and sex.

The collaborating institutions used their own protocols to collect whole blood in K2EDTA tubes. For TCRbeta analysis, collaborator samples were shipped as frozen whole blood, as isolated PBMCs, or as DNA extracted from either sample type. To note about this clone: Its antigen is currently not known. Per-nucleotide qualities are absent, and no much larger clonotype sits a single base away.

Broad study findings and their caveats: How much clinical and demographic metadata was included differed by source and by participant, and the metadata was provided uncurated.

TCRbeta CDR3 regions were amplified from genomic DNA using the immunoSEQ Assay, a bias-controlled multiplex PCR. The authors processed their data as follows. Within the assay, amplification of reference gene primers was used to estimate how many nucleated cells each sample contained. To quantify the absolute abundance of each unique TCRbeta CDR3 rearrangement, sequence reads were collapsed and filtered. For each sample, productive Simpson clonality was calculated as the square root of Simpson's diversity index over productive rearrangements. TCRdb mirrors the immuneACCESS table, restricted to in-frame sequences. Some clones are absent from its copies; in checked studies, under half trace to an unresolved V gene, and the reason for the others is unknown. V and J calls and clone size are copied from that table; D and trimming were computed from the DNA. This sample comprises 57,000 or so clones, under 80% of them detected only once. The ten largest clones add up to about 18% of the sample.

V was cut back by 3 bases and J by 1 base, leaving a gap of 9 bases between them. The germline V gene yields SGHTS for CDR1 and YDEGEE for CDR2. The CDR3 covers 14 residues, taking in both the cysteine and the phenylalanine. The read is trimmed to its CDR3 DNA, 42 bases read in frame from base 1. The V and J genes are TRBV5-8 and TRBJ2-3, with TRBD1 tentatively as D gene (6 bases match). The receptor's source is a man in his 60s with acute or convalescent COVID-19. What was sequenced was peripheral blood. The DNA is TGTGCCAGCAGCTGGACAGTCGGCACAGATACGCAGTATTTT. It specifies CASSWTVGTDTQYF.